The 3 T cell receptor beta chains below all came from one sample that was sequenced in a study of blood T cell repertoires in COVID-19. Libraries were prepared by immunoSEQ multiplex PCR; TCRdb keeps only in-frame clonotypes and omits some of them. This sample has about 170,000 clones; approximately 90% occur once, and the top ten carry 3% to 4%. Source material: peripheral blood. These receptors all stem from a man between 18 and 29 years old with active or convalescent COVID-19.

This rearrangement joins TRBV4-1 to TRBJ1-2; 10 nucleotides line up with TRBD1. CDR3 length: 19 residues. Germline trimming cut 4 bases from V and 4 bases from J; bases unmatched to any gene: 18. Germline V gene lookup returns CDR1 MGHRA and CDR2 YSYEKL. CDR3 DNA: TGCGCCAGCAGCCCTGGATTCCCGGGACAGGGGCCTTTCGGCTATGGCTACACCTTC. Protein product: CASSPGFPGQGPFGYGYTF.

The chain combines TRBV27 with TRBJ1-6; 9 nucleotides match TRBD1. Germline V gene sequence: CDR1 MNHEY, CDR2 SMNVEV (reference sequence). The CDR3 consists of 14 residues. The V and J ends lost 3 bases and 10 bases, in that order; junction bases with no gene match: 4. The DNA for the CDR3 is TGTGCCAGCAGTTTGAACAGGGGGCGATCACCCCTCCACTTT. This sequence encodes CASSLNRGRSPLHF.

The chain has TRBV11-2 and TRBJ2-3; D may be TRBD2 (6 bases). This CDR3 has 15 amino acids. V shed 5 bases and J shed 0 bases, with 12 bases lying between them. CDR1 SGHAT and CDR2 FQNNGV come from the germline V gene. The CDR3 protein is CASSLSGTSTDTQYF. DNA of the CDR3: TGTGCCAGCAGCCTTAGCGGAACAAGCACAGATACGCAGTATTTT.